Listed below are T cell receptor beta chains from one sample, sequenced in a study of blood T cell repertoires in COVID-19. Profiling relied on immunoSEQ multiplex PCR, and the TCRdb table lists in-frame clones only, not all of them. The profile shows about 300,000 clones, roughly 90% of them singletons. Sequencing input: peripheral blood. Receptors originate from a man aged 18-30 years who had recovered from COVID-19. The CDR3 runs from the conserved cysteine through the conserved F or W. D genes are given only for firm matches. A clone size is listed for some rows: how often the clone was seen (once, few, many), or a class if it is expanded.

>.|.|TRBV18|TRBJ2-2
CASSPFAPANTGELFF
TGTGCCAGCTCACCATTCGCGCCCGCGAACACCGGGGAGCTGTTTTTT
>TRBD2|.|TRBV6-5|TRBJ2-2
CASRTSGGNTGELFF
TGTGCCAGCAGGACTAGCGGGGGGAACACCGGGGAGCTGTTTTTT
>TRBD1|.|TRBV13|TRBJ1-2
CASSLTGQSGGYTF
TGTGCCAGCAGCTTGACAGGGCAATCGGGCGGCTACACCTTC
>.|.|TRBV27|TRBJ1-5
CASSFDGLDQPQHF
TGTGCCAGCAGTTTCGATGGTTTAGATCAGCCCCAGCATTTT
>.|once|TRBV10-3|TRBJ2-5
CAISDGAQGATQYF
TGTGCCATCAGTGATGGGGCGCAGGGCGCGACCCAGTACTTC
>TRBD2|.|TRBV29-1|TRBJ2-2
CSVESSSGYTGELFF
TGCAGCGTTGAATCGTCTAGCGGTTACACCGGGGAGCTGTTTTTT
>TRBD1|.|TRBV5-1|TRBJ2-7
CASSTLPGTGSREQYF
TGCGCCAGCAGCACACTTCCCGGGACAGGGTCCCGCGAGCAGTACTTC
>TRBD2|.|TRBV15|TRBJ2-1
CATSRALGLATNEQFF
TGTGCCACCAGCAGAGCCCTGGGACTAGCCACCAATGAGCAGTTCTTC
>.|.|TRBV12-3/TRBV12-4|TRBJ1-2
CASSSQGPYGYTF
TGTGCCAGCAGTTCACAGGGTCCCTATGGCTACACCTTC
>TRBD2|.|TRBV19|TRBJ2-1
CASSIEGGRGANEQFF
TGTGCCAGTAGTATAGAGGGCGGGAGAGGGGCGAATGAGCAGTTCTTC
>.|.|TRBV6-1|TRBJ1-4
CASSEAGVFNEKLFF
TGTGCCAGCAGTGAAGCGGGCGTCTTTAATGAAAAACTGTTTTTT
>.|.|TRBV2|TRBJ2-7
CASSGADGPYEQYF
TGTGCCAGCAGTGGGGCCGATGGCCCCTACGAGCAGTACTTC
>TRBD1|.|TRBV7-9|TRBJ1-2
CASSLPRDRVTYGYTF
TGTGCCAGCAGCTTGCCCCGGGACAGGGTCACCTATGGCTACACCTTC
>.|few|TRBV27|TRBJ1-5
CASSLQGSNQPQHF
TGTGCCAGCAGTCTACAGGGTAGCAATCAGCCCCAGCATTTT
>TRBD1|.|TRBV7-8|TRBJ2-7
CASSTWWGTGEEQYF
TGTGCCAGCAGCACGTGGTGGGGGACAGGGGAAGAGCAGTACTTC
>TRBD1|few|TRBV2|TRBJ1-2
CASYPGQGTGGYTF
TGTGCCAGTTACCCGGGACAGGGGACGGGGGGCTACACCTTC
>TRBD1|once|TRBV7-6|TRBJ2-5
CASSLARTGIGQETQYF
TGTGCCAGCAGCTTAGCTCGGACAGGGATTGGGCAAGAGACCCAGTACTTC
>.|.|TRBV12-2|TRBJ2-2
CASRRGGQAGPTGELFF
TGTGCAAGTCGCCGGGGAGGACAAGCGGGCCCCACCGGGGAGCTGTTTTTT
>TRBD1|.|TRBV7-3|TRBJ2-3
CASSTRTGGTDTQYF
TGTGCCAGCAGCACTCGGACAGGGGGCACAGATACGCAGTATTTT
>.|.|TRBV27|TRBJ2-7
CASSLSTGYEQYF
TGTGCCAGCAGTTTATCGACGGGTTACGAGCAGTACTTC
>TRBD1|.|TRBV5-6|TRBJ2-1
CASRPEGTGAYNEQFF
TGTGCCAGCAGACCCGAGGGGACAGGGGCCTACAATGAGCAGTTCTTC
>.|.|TRBV27|TRBJ1-1
CASRAGMNTEAFF
TGTGCCAGCAGGGCAGGGATGAACACTGAAGCTTTCTTT